This is a list of T cell receptor beta chains from one sample in a study of tumor-infiltrating lymphocytes in oesophageal squamous cell carcinoma. TCRdb called the PCR reads again in MiXCR, with one record for every CDR3 protein. This table holds thousands of distinct CDR3 sequences, about 70% found once. Specimen: esophageal tumor tissue. The receptors were gathered from a female donor with esophageal squamous cell carcinoma. Both conserved end residues are part of each CDR3. D genes are given only for firm matches. A clone size is listed for some rows: how often the clone was seen (once, few, many), or a class if it is expanded.

cdr3_nt cdr3_aa clone_size j_call v_call d_call
TGTGCCAGCAGTTACTCACGCCCCCAGACTAGTCAAGAGACCCAGTACTTC CASSYSRPQTSQETQYF . TRBJ2-5 TRBV6-6 .
TGTGCCAGCAGTTTAACGGCGGGGGGCTCCTACAATGAGCAGTTCTTC CASSLTAGGSYNEQFF once TRBJ2-1 TRBV28 TRBD2
TGTGCCAGCAGCTTAGGGGGTTGGTACACTGAAGCTTTCTTT CASSLGGWYTEAFF few TRBJ1-1 TRBV7-2 .
TGTGCCAGCAGCTTAAATCGGGACAGGGCGGCAGATACGCAGTATTTT CASSLNRDRAADTQYF . TRBJ2-3 TRBV7-6 TRBD1
TGTGCCATCACCCCTTCCCCGGGACTTCACTCCTACAATGAGCAGTTCTTC CAITPSPGLHSYNEQFF few TRBJ2-1 TRBV10-3 .
TGTGCTAGCAGCCGAGACGGCCTTGCGGACGAGCAGTACTTC CASSRDGLADEQYF few TRBJ2-7 TRBV7-6 .
TGTGCCAGTGCACAGGGGGCGCGGACTGAAGCTTTCTTT CASAQGARTEAFF . TRBJ1-1 TRBV27 TRBD1
TGTGCCAGCAGCTTAGCGCGGGGGGGAGAGACCCAGTTCTTC CASSLARGGETQFF . TRBJ2-1 TRBV7-4 TRBD2
TGTGCCAGCAGCTTAGTAGTCCTAGCGGGAGCCCCGGGTGAGCAGTACTTC CASSLVVLAGAPGEQYF . TRBJ2-7 TRBV7-6 TRBD2
TGTGCCAGCAGGGAGCGGGATGAATCCTACAATGAGCAGTTCTTC CASRERDESYNEQFF medium-sized TRBJ2-1 TRBV2 TRBD2
TGTGCCAGCAGCTTACAGGGGGGTCCCGATGAGCAGTACTTC CASSLQGGPDEQYF . TRBJ2-5 TRBV7-3 .
TGTGCCAGCAGCTTAATGGGGCCCGAAAACATTCAGTACTTC CASSLMGPENIQYF . TRBJ2-4 TRBV7-8 .
TGTGCCAGCAGCACCGCTAGCGGGGGAGGCACAGATACGCAGTATTTT CASSTASGGGTDTQYF . TRBJ2-3 TRBV7-6 TRBD2
TGTGCCAGCAGCAGTACAGGGGGCAATCAGCCCCAGCATTTT CASSSTGGNQPQHF . TRBJ1-5 TRBV7-6 TRBD1
TGTGCCAGCACCGAACCCCATTACAATGAGCAGTTCTTC CASTEPHYNEQFF . TRBJ2-1 TRBV7-9 .
TGTGCCAGCAGCTTAGAGGCTGTGACAGATACGCAGTATTTT CASSLEAVTDTQYF . TRBJ2-3 TRBV7-2 .
TGTGCCAGCAGCTTACAGGTTGGCAATGAGCAGTTCTTC CASSLQVGNEQFF . TRBJ2-1 TRBV7-4 .
TGTGCCAGCAGTCCTACAGGGGGAGTATTGCGTCAGCCCCAGCATTTT CASSPTGGVLRQPQHF . TRBJ1-5 TRBV12-3/TRBV12-4 TRBD1
TGTGCCAGCTCACTTTCTCCGGGAGAGAACAATGAGCAGTTCTTC CASSLSPGENNEQFF few TRBJ2-1 TRBV18 .
TGTGCCAGCAGCCCGACGACAGGGAGTAGCTCAGAGACCCAGTACTTC CASSPTTGSSSETQYF . TRBJ2-5 TRBV7-6 TRBD1
TGTGCCAGCAGAAGTGGGACAGGGGTGAATGAGCAGTTCTTC CASRSGTGVNEQFF many TRBJ2-1 TRBV27 TRBD1
TGTGCCAGCAGTTACTTGCTGACTAGCGGGAGAGTAACCACAGATACGCAGTATTTT CASSYLLTSGRVTTDTQYF . TRBJ2-3 TRBV6-6 TRBD2
TGTGCCATCAGTGAAAGGACAGGGCTCGAGCAGTACTTC CAISERTGLEQYF . TRBJ2-7 TRBV10-3 TRBD1
TGTGCCAGCAGAAAGCGGGGGGGTCGCACAGATACGCAGTATTTT CASRKRGGRTDTQYF . TRBJ2-3 TRBV5-6 TRBD2
TGTGCCAGCAGTTTAGGTGGAGGGAATCTTAACTATGGCTACACCTTC CASSLGGGNLNYGYTF . TRBJ1-2 TRBV28 .
TGCGCCAGCAGCTTGGAGTTCGCGGGAGAGCAGTTCTTC CASSLEFAGEQFF . TRBJ2-1 TRBV5-1 .
TGTGCCATTAACAACAGCAAGGGCCACGAGCAGTACTTC CAINNSKGHEQYF . TRBJ2-7 TRBV10-3 .
TGTGCCAGCAGTCCCTCCCCCGGGACGGGCGGGAGACCCGATTACTACGAGCAGTACTTC CASSPSPGTGGRPDYYEQYF . TRBJ2-7 TRBV12-3/TRBV12-4 TRBD2
TGTGCCAGCAGCTGGGAAGGGGGTGTGGGTCAGCCCCAGCATTTT CASSWEGGVGQPQHF . TRBJ1-5 TRBV5-5 .
TGTGCCAGCAGCTTCTGGGGTAGCAATCAGCCCCAGTATTTT CASSFWGSNQPQYF . TRBJ2-3 TRBV5-7 .
TGTGCCAGCAGCTGGACAGGGGGGGCGGGGACCCAGTACTTC CASSWTGGAGTQYF . TRBJ2-5 TRBV11-2 TRBD1
TGTGCCAGCAGCCGTAGCGGGAGGTCCTACAATGAGCAGTTCTTC CASSRSGRSYNEQFF many TRBJ2-1 TRBV7-9 TRBD2
TGTGCCAGCAGTGATGCGGGAGTCTCTTATCCCCTGTGGAAAGAGCAGTACTTC CASSDAGVSYPLWKEQYF . TRBJ2-5 TRBV6-2/TRBV6-3 TRBD2
TGTGCCAGCAGCTTAGCGGGGGGATCCTACGAGCAGTACTTC CASSLAGGSYEQYF . TRBJ2-7 TRBV7-2 .
TGTGCCAGCAGCCGAGGACAGGGAGGGAACACTGAAGCTTTCTTT CASSRGQGGNTEAFF . TRBJ1-1 TRBV12-3/TRBV12-4 TRBD1
TGTGCCAGCAGACACCCCCTCGGACTAGCGGGAGGGCCGAGGAACATTCAGTACTTC CASRHPLGLAGGPRNIQYF . TRBJ2-4 TRBV7-2 TRBD2
TGTGCCAGCTGCGTGGGACTAGTGGCGGGCGAGCAGTACTTC CASCVGLVAGEQYF . TRBJ2-7 TRBV28 TRBD2
. CASSHTGFDGYTFGF . TRBJ2-5 TRBV7-3 .
TGTGCCAGTAGCCAGGGGGGTCTCTATGGCTACACCTTC CASSQGGLYGYTF . TRBJ1-2 TRBV19 TRBD1
TGTGCCAGCAACAGGGGGACGCGCGGCTACACCTTC CASNRGTRGYTF . TRBJ1-2 TRBV28 TRBD1
TGTGCCAGCAGCTTTTCGGGGTTGGATACGCAGTATTTT CASSFSGLDTQYF few TRBJ2-3 TRBV7-3 .
TGTGCCAGCAGCTCCCGAGTCGGGACAGTAGAGACCCAGTACTTC CASSSRVGTVETQYF . TRBJ2-5 TRBV7-2 TRBD1
TGTGCCAGCAGCTCCTTTGGACTAGCGGGAGGAGGAGACAATGAGCAGTACTTC CASSSFGLAGGGDNEQYF . TRBJ2-4 TRBV11-3 TRBD2
TGTGCCAGCAGCAAACTAGCGGCGCGTGACGGCGGCGGGGAGCTGTTTTTT CASSKLAARDGGGELFF once TRBJ2-2 TRBV11-2 TRBD2
TGTGCCAGCAGGGACGGGAACACTGAAGCTTTCTTT CASRDGNTEAFF few TRBJ1-1 TRBV7-4 .
TGTGCCAGCAGCCTAAGGACAGACACAGATACGCAGTATTTT CASSLRTDTDTQYF once TRBJ2-3 TRBV7-2 .
TGTGCCAGCAGCTTAGGGGGACAGACCTACAATGAGCAGTTCTTC CASSLGGQTYNEQFF large TRBJ2-1 TRBV7-2 TRBD1
TGTGCCAGCAGTTACTCCGGGACTAGCGGGGATGGTGAGCAGTACTTC CASSYSGTSGDGEQYF . TRBJ2-5 TRBV6-8 TRBD2
TGTGCTAGCAGCCAAGGGGGGGGACTAGCGGGGACCGCCCAGTACTTC CASSQGGGLAGTAQYF . TRBJ2-5 TRBV7-6 TRBD2